This T cell receptor (beta chain) was sequenced during a study of Graves' ophthalmopathy and Graves' hyperthyroidism. Overall study context: Peripheral blood was collected at initial diagnosis, before any treatment.

An approximately 10 ml volume of fresh peripheral blood provided the PBMCs. TCR beta CDR3 regions were amplified from RNA transcripts. A first-round RT-PCR used HTBI primers, followed by a second-round multiplex PCR. TCRdb re-called the multiplex PCR reads through MiXCR, storing one row per CDR3 protein. The sample shows 200,000 to 250,000 distinct CDR3 sequences, 45% of them seen only once. This CDR3 is 15 amino acids long. The V and J ends lost 1 base and 4 bases respectively, with 11 bases between them. CDR1 is DFQATT and CDR2 is SNEGSKA in the germline V gene (reference sequence). The sequenced material came from peripheral blood. This TCR was recovered from an adult man with Graves' ophthalmopathy. The V and J genes are TRBV20-1 and TRBJ2-6; possible D gene TRBD2, 6 bases. The CDR3 DNA follows: TGCAGTGCTAGAGTCGGAGGGGTCGGGGCCAACGTCCTGACTTTC. This encodes CSARVGGVGANVLTF.